A single TCR beta chain is shown here with its context. J lost 3 bases, V lost 0 bases, and 10 bases had no gene match. The CDR3 loop spans 17 amino acids. Germline CDR1 is LGHDT and CDR2 is YNNKEL (reference sequence). As handled by the study authors: Reference gene primer amplification gave estimated nucleated cell counts. Sequencing was performed with immunoSEQ multiplex PCR; in TCRdb, only in-frame clones are kept and a portion is missing. The V and J calls and clone size come from that table; D and trimming were worked out from the DNA. The table lists about 200,000 clones, roughly 84% of them singletons. These data belong to a study of blood T cell repertoires in COVID-19. Study overall: Italy, Spain and the United States were the sources of the convalescent and acute COVID-19 samples. T cells, B-cell-depleted T cells, or PBMCs provided the cDNA or gDNA that served as material.

The sequence was collected from a human donor in a cohort sampled during active COVID-19. The chain combines TRBV3-1 (or the pseudogene TRBV3-2) with TRBJ2-7, with TRBD1 identical over 8 bases. The specimen sequenced was peripheral blood. As DNA, the CDR3 is TGTGCCAGCAGCCAAGATCGGCGTCAGGGGGCCCTCTACGAGCAGTACTTC. This gives the protein CASSQDRRQGALYEQYF.